One sample yielded the 20 T cell receptor beta chains listed below, sequenced in a study of blood T cell repertoires in COVID-19. Data came from immunoSEQ multiplex PCR; TCRdb stores just in-frame clones and leaves some out. This sample has about 120,000 clones; about nine tenths occur once, and the top ten carry 25% to 30%. The material sequenced was peripheral blood. The receptor source for this set is a woman in her sixties or seventies with acute or convalescent COVID-19.

On this clone: Other DNA sequences in this specimen translate into the identical CDR3. The CDR3 DNA follows: TGTGCCAGCAGCCAACGGGACAGGGGTTCACCCCTCCACTTT. Protein product: CASSQRDRGSPLHF. The chain joins TRBV3-1 (or the pseudogene TRBV3-2) to TRBJ1-6; 10 bases match TRBD1. Trimming took 2 bases from V and 9 from J; bases not matched to a gene: 1. This CDR3 comprises 14 residues. Germline V gene data show CDR1 as LGHDT and CDR2 as YNNKEL (reference sequence).

This clone was seen a single time. The CDR3 loop is CSVAASVNYGYTF. The DNA of the CDR3 is TGCAGCGTTGCGGCCAGCGTCAACTATGGCTACACCTTC. This chain connects TRBV29-1 to TRBJ1-2, with D unresolved. The CDR3 is 13 residues long. The V end lost 4 bases, the J end lost 2 bases, and 11 bases lay between the germline ends. Germline CDR1 reads SQVTM; CDR2 reads ANQGSEA.

The rearrangement joins TRBV6-5 to TRBJ2-7; TRBD2 matches 13 bases. CDR1 and CDR2 (germline): MNHEY, SVGAGI. V was clipped by 4 bases and J by 4 bases; unmatched bases: 7. This CDR3 is built from 16 residues. CDR3 amino acids: CASSSQLAGGMYEQYF. In DNA form, the CDR3 reads TGTGCCAGCAGTTCCCAACTAGCGGGGGGGATGTACGAGCAGTACTTC.

V usage is TRBV18 and J usage is TRBJ1-6; D may be TRBD1 (5 bases). From germline, CDR1 is KGHSH and CDR2 LQKENI. V lost 0 bases and J 15 bases, leaving 15 bases between the germline ends. CDR3 length: 14 amino acids. CDR3 sequence (DNA): TGTGCCAGCTCACCACCCGCAGGGTCCGGCTTCCTCCACTTT. Residues: CASSPPAGSGFLHF.

The J gene is TRBJ2-7, the V gene TRBV28, with D hard to call. The CDR3 spans 12 residues. The germline V and J ends were trimmed by 7 bases and 7 bases, with 14 bases remaining between them. Germline CDR1 MDHEN, CDR2 SYDVKM. The CDR3 loop reads CASISTSGEQYF. The CDR3 DNA is TGTGCCAGCATTTCGACCTCGGGTGAGCAGTACTTC.

V and J are TRBV28 and TRBJ2-7; TRBD1 is a possible D gene (6 bases). Germline-derived CDR1 and CDR2 are MDHEN and SYDVKM. This CDR3 spans 14 amino acids. Trimming left V 2 bases short and J 2 bases short, with 10 bases between. The CDR3 sequence: CASSLGRDTYEQYF. The CDR3, as DNA: TGTGCCAGCAGTTTAGGCCGGGACACCTACGAGCAGTACTTC.

The chain links TRBV18 to TRBJ2-7; D gene uncertain. V shed 3 bases and J shed 0 bases, with 15 bases lying between them. There are 16 residues in the CDR3. Per the germline V gene, CDR1 is KGHSH and CDR2 is LQKENI. The DNA of the CDR3 is TGTGCCAGCTCACCGGCTCGCCAAAACCTCTCCTACGAGCAGTACTTC. Protein sequence: CASSPARQNLSYEQYF.

The J gene is TRBJ1-1, the V gene TRBV19, with 9 bases fitting TRBD1. With 1 base clipped from V and 6 bases from J, the junction kept 18 bases outside the gene matches. Germline loops: CDR1 LNHDA, CDR2 SQIVND (reference sequence). This CDR3 region has 19 residues. The CDR3 coding sequence is TGTGCCAGTAGTATAGCGGGGGGACAGGGTGAAGGGTACGGGCCTGAAGCTTTCTTT. It encodes CASSIAGGQGEGYGPEAFF.

The gene calls are TRBV7-9 and TRBJ1-2; a possible D gene is TRBD1 (5 bases). This CDR3 is 16 amino acids long. V dropped 7 bases and J dropped 0 bases, with 18 bases sitting between them. Germline loops: CDR1 SEHNR, CDR2 FQNEAQ (reference sequence). CDR3 coding DNA: TGTGCCAGCATCCCAGTCCAGGGTACCGCTAACTATGGCTACACCTTC. Protein sequence: CASIPVQGTANYGYTF.

The rearrangement links TRBV18 to TRBJ1-2, with D tentatively TRBD1 (5 bases). CDR3 length equals 13 residues. The V end was cut by 5 bases, the J end by 2 bases, with 9 bases between. Germline values: CDR1 KGHSH, CDR2 LQKENI. CDR3 DNA sequence: TGTGCCAGCTCAGCAGGGAAAAACTATGGCTACACCTTC. Its protein is CASSAGKNYGYTF.

This sequence joins TRBV5-6 and TRBJ2-5; D unresolved. With 4 bases removed from V and 1 base from J, the gap between germline ends came to 8 bases. CDR3 size: 13 residues. CDR1 is SGHDT, CDR2 YYEEEE, per germline. This chain's CDR3 is CASSLPLQETQYF. For the CDR3, the DNA is TGTGCCAGCAGCCTTCCCCTCCAAGAGACCCAGTACTTC.

Turning to this clone: Germline and junction disagree at one end, which may indicate a read error. The chain has TRBV7-7 and TRBJ1-2; D uncertain. CDR3 length: 16 amino acids. In germline, CDR1 is SSHAT, CDR2 FNYEAQ (reference sequence). CDR3 in amino acids: CASSLTFRRTNYGYTF. CDR3 bases: TGTGCTAGCAGCTTAACATTCCGGAGGACTAACTATGGCTACACCTTC.

V and J are TRBV7-9 and TRBJ2-7; a weak D match, TRBD1 (5 bases). This CDR3 is 12 amino acids long. V lost 6 bases and J lost 2, with 8 bases in between. CDR1 SEHNR and CDR2 FQNEAQ come from the germline V gene (reference sequence). The CDR3 sequence is CASSPTAYEQYF. The CDR3 bases are TGTGCCAGCAGTCCGACAGCCTACGAGCAGTACTTC.

The chain recombines TRBV19 with TRBJ1-1; 8 positions agree with TRBD1. The CDR3 has 14 amino acids. After removal of 5 bases from V and 3 bases from J, the junction contained 5 bases not matched to a gene. Germline CDR1 and CDR2: LNHDA and SQIVND (reference sequence). CDR3 bases: TGTGCCAGTAGTCAGACAGGGGCGGACACTGAAGCTTTCTTT. Translation gives CASSQTGADTEAFF.

As regards this clone: Other nucleotide sequences from this sample produce the same CDR3. The CDR3, as DNA: TGTGCCAGCAGCCTCGGACTAGCGGCCTACAATGAGCAGTTCTTC. Translated, it gives CASSLGLAAYNEQFF. The chain has TRBV7-6 and TRBJ2-1; 10 nucleotides agree with TRBD2. CDR1 and CDR2 (germline): SGHVS, FNYEAQ. The ends lost 5 bases at V and 2 bases at J; junction bases unmatched: 3. The CDR3 runs 15 residues.

V and J are TRBV27 and TRBJ1-5; 10 bases are shared with TRBD1. The V gene's germline CDR1 is MNHEY and CDR2 SMNVEV (reference sequence). The CDR3 extends over 20 amino acids. The trim removed 1 base at V and 6 bases at J, leaving 18 bases unmatched. CDR3 DNA sequence: TGTGCCAGCAGTTTATTGGGACCCCGAGACAGGGGGCGCGATGGTCAGCCCCAGCATTTT. It codes for CASSLLGPRDRGRDGQPQHF.

V is TRBV3-1 (or the pseudogene TRBV3-2) and J is TRBJ2-1, with TRBD2 identical over 8 bases. CDR1 is LGHDT, CDR2 YNNKEL, per germline (reference sequence). This CDR3 region has 12 residues. V lost 4 bases to trimming and J lost 10 bases; unmatched junction nucleotides: 3. The CDR3 DNA follows: TGTGCCAGCAGCCTGCGGGGGGCCGAGCAGTTCTTC. This encodes CASSLRGAEQFF.

V usage is TRBV6-6 and J usage is TRBJ1-1, with D tentatively TRBD1 (6 bases). Trimming stripped 2 bases from V and 1 base from J, with 11 bases between. This CDR3 has 15 residues. Germline assignment: CDR1 MNHNY and CDR2 SVGAGI (reference sequence). The CDR3 DNA sequence: TGTGCCAGCAGTTACGAGGGGACACCGAACACTGAAGCTTTCTTT. The encoded protein is CASSYEGTPNTEAFF.

V usage is TRBV6-2 or TRBV6-3 and J usage is TRBJ1-6, with 8 bases identical to TRBD1. Germline values: CDR1 MNHEY, CDR2 SVGEGT. With 4 bases clipped from V and 7 bases from J, the junction kept 9 bases outside the gene matches. This CDR3 spans 16 amino acids. In nucleotides, the CDR3 is TGTGCCAGCAGTTGGACAGGGAAGGGTTCGAATTCACCCCTCCACTTT. Its translation is CASSWTGKGSNSPLHF.

This clone came up once. J is TRBJ1-4 and V is TRBV28, with TRBD1 matching over 8 bases. The germline gives CDR1 MDHEN, CDR2 SYDVKM. The CDR3 is 16 residues long. The ends lost 6 bases at V and 8 bases at J; junction bases unmatched: 14. DNA for the CDR3: TGTGCCAGCAGACCACGGCCCGGGACAGGAGGAGAAAAACTGTTTTTT. Its protein is CASRPRPGTGGEKLFF.